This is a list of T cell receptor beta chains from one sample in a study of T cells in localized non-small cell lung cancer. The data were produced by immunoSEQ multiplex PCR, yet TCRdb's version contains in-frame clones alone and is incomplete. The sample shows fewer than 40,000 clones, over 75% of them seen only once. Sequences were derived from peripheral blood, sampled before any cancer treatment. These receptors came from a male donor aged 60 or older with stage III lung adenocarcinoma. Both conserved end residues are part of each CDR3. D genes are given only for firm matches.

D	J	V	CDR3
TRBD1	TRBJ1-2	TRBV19	CASTPGQGGYGYTF
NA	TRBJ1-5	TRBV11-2	CASSADSYSNQPQHF
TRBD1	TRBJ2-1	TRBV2	CASSEQDRDKFF
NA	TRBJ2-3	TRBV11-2	CASRRDSTDTQYF
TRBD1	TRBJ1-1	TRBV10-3	CAISPTRGKLPVTMNTEAFF
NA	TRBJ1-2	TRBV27	CASSPLGYGYTF
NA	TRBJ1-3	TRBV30	CAWSVLDGVSSGNTIYF
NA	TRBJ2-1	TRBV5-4	CASSLSPLGINEQFF
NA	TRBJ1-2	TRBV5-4	CASSTQAIYGYTF
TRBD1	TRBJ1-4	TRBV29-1	CSVTGGFSEKLFF
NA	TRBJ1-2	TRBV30	CAWSVSTATPYGYTF
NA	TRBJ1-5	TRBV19	CAVGSNQPQHF
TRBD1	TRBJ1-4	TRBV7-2	CASSPTGGGLGANEKLFF
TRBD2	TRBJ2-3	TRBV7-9	CASSPRGAGTTDTQYF
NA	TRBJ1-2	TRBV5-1	CASSQLSSGESRGYTF
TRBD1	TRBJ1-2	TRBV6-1	CASSAGRGIGGYTF
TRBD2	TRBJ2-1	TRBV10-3	CAISETGGIAGNSREQFF